This TCR beta chain appears in the sequencing data of a study of T cell responses to AZD1222 COVID-19 vaccine (TCRdb year 2021). For context, the study as a whole: AZD1222 recipients with second doses at about 4 weeks or about 12 weeks were pooled, because spike-specific TCR depth and breadth did not differ between schedules. Trial participants were enrolled into age subgroups of 18-55, 56-69 and 70-plus years, which contained about 150, 28 and 57 TCR-sequenced participants, respectively. A total of 240 or so trial participants underwent TCR sequencing, of whom about 200 had received two doses of AZD1222 and approximately 25 had received two doses of the MenACWY control vaccine. What the work shows at the level of the full study, not this receptor alone: Reportedly, almost half of the unique spike-specific TCRs recognized epitopes lying outside the regions that are mutated in the B.1.351 and B.1.1.7 variants. Participants were mostly white British and included more females than males, and it was suggested by the authors that clonal diversity may have been underestimated. Vaccine-associated CD4 TCRs spanned the whole spike protein, with dominant responses in regions 160-218 and 743-854. Because no day 14 peak-response samples were available, the repertoires could be characterized only after the peak T cell response. The 56-69-year group was small, and its depth increase did not reach significance, likely because of low power. A significant rise in spike-specific TCR breadth and depth was observed after two AZD1222 doses relative to day 0 and relative to MenACWY recipients. Conclusions about previously exposed vaccinees are limited, since just 6 or 7 AZD1222 recipients were seropositive for SARS-CoV-2 at baseline.

The intended sense of this specimen's time point label: baseline before first vaccination. Vaccinee samples were obtained from the UK trials COV001 and COV002, which included a single-blind randomized controlled phase 2/3 trial of AZD1222 (ChAdOx1 nCoV-19) in healthy adults. For TCRbeta chain sequencing, PBMC samples were collected from trial participants at day 0 and at day 28 after the second dose. Germline trimming: 5 bases from V, 4 bases from J; junction bases outside gene matches: 9. The CDR3 measures 15 amino acids from cysteine to phenylalanine. This entry keeps only the CDR3 DNA: 45 bases, framed from base 1. The germline V gene sets CDR1 to MNHEY and CDR2 to SVGAGI. The CDR3 regions of human TCRbeta chains were subjected to immunosequencing. The study's processing was this. Repertoire TCRs were checked for matches against a reference library of SARS-CoV-2-specific TCRs that had been generated using the MIRA antigen-specificity platform. Breadth was defined as the fraction of unique TCRs that were SARS-CoV-2-associated. Depth was defined as the fraction of total T cells that were SARS-CoV-2-associated. Each spike-specific TCR was assigned to its reactive spike region and to a CD4 or CD8 class using the MIRA data. Log10-transformed breadth and depth values were compared by one-way ANOVA with Sidak's multiple comparisons tests. TCRdb mirrors the immuneACCESS table, restricted to in-frame sequences. Some clones are absent from its copies; in checked studies, under half trace to an unresolved V gene, and the reason for the others is unknown. V and J calls and clone size are as listed in that table; D and trimming were resolved from the DNA. Present in this sample are some 130,000 clones, over 75% of which were seen just once. About 8% of the sample is held by the ten biggest clonotypes.

Comment on this clone: Its antigen is currently not known. Base qualities are not provided; no much larger clone lies one nucleotide away.

The input for sequencing was peripheral blood, taken on day 0 of AZD1222 vaccination. The clonotype comes from an adult in good health. In this chain, TRBV6-5 is recombined with TRBJ2-3, with TRBD2 identical over 7 junction bases. The nucleotide sequence is TGTGCCAGCAGTCCCCGGGACTACGACTCAGATACGCAGTATTTT. It translates as CASSPRDYDSDTQYF.